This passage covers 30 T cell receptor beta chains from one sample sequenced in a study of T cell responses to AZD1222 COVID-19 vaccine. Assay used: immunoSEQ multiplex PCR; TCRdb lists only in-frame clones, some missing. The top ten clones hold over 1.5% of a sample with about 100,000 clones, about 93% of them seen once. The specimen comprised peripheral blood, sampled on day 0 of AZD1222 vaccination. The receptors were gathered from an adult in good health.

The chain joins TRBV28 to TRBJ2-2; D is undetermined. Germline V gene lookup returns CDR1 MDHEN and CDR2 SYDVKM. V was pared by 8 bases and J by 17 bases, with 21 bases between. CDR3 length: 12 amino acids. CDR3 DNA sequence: TGTGCCAGCTATACGGCGCCAGGCAGCAAATTTTTT. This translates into CASYTAPGSKFF.

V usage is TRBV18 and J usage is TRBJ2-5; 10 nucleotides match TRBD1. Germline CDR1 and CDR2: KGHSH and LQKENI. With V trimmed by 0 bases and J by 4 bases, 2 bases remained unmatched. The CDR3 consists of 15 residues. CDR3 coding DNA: TGTGCCAGCTCACCACCGACAGGGGGCCTAGAGACCCAGTACTTC. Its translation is CASSPPTGGLETQYF.

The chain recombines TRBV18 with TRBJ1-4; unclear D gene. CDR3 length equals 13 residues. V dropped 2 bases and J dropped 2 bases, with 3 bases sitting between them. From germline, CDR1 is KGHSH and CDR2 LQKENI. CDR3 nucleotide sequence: TGTGCCAGCTCACCAGGGACTAATGAAAAACTGTTTTTT. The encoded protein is CASSPGTNEKLFF.

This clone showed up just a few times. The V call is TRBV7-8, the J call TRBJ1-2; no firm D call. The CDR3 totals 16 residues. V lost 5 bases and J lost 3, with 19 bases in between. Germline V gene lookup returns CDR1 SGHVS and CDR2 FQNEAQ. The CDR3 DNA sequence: TGTGCCAGCAGCATCCTGGTGGGCGGATTCTACTATGGCTACACCTTC. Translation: CASSILVGGFYYGYTF. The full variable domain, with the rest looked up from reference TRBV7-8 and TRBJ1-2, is GAGVSQSPRYKVAKRGQDVALRCDPISGHVSLFWYQQALGQGPEFLTYFQNEAQLDKSGLPSDRFFAERPEGSVSTLKIQRTQQEDSAVYLCASSILVGGFYYGYTFGSGTRLTVV.

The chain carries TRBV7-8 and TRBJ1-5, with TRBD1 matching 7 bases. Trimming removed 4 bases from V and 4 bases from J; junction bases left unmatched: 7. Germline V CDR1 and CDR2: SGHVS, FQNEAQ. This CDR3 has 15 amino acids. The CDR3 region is CASSSGQVMNQPQHF. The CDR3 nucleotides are TGTGCCAGCAGCTCCGGACAGGTGATGAATCAGCCCCAGCATTTT.

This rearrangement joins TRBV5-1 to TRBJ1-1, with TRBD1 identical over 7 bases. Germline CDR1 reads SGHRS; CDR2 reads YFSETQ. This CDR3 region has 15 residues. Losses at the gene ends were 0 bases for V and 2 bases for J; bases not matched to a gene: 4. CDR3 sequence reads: CASSLGQGGNTEAFF. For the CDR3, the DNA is TGCGCCAGCAGCTTGGGACAGGGAGGAAACACTGAAGCTTTCTTT.

The CDR3 loop reads CASSLAGGEGGELFF. CDR3 coding DNA: TGTGCCAGCAGCTTGGCGGGGGGCGAAGGTGGGGAGCTGTTTTTT. The chain uses TRBV5-6 and TRBJ2-2; tentative D call: TRBD2 (7 bases). CDR1 and CDR2 (germline): SGHDT, YYEEEE. Trimming pared 0 bases from V and 8 bases from J, leaving 14 bases between. The CDR3 is 15 residues long.

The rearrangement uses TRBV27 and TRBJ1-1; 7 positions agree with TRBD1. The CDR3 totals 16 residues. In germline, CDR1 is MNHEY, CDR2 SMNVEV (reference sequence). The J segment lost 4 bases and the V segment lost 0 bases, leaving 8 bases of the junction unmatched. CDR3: CASSLSQGQSITEAFF. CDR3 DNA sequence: TGTGCCAGCAGTTTATCGCAGGGACAGTCAATCACTGAAGCTTTCTTT.

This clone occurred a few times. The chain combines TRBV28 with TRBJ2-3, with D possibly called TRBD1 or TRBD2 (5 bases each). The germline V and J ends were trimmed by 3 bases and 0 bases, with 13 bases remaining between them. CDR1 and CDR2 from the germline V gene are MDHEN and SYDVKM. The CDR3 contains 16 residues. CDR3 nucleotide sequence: TGTGCCAGCAGTTTGAGGGCTGGGGCTAGCACAGATACGCAGTATTTT. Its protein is CASSLRAGASTDTQYF.

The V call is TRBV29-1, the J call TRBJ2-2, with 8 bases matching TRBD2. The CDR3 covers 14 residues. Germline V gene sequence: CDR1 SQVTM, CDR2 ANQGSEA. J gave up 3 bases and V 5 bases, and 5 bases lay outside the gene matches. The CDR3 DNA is TGCAGCGTTAGGAGTAGCGGGGACACCGGGGAGCTGTTTTTT. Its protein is CSVRSSGDTGELFF.

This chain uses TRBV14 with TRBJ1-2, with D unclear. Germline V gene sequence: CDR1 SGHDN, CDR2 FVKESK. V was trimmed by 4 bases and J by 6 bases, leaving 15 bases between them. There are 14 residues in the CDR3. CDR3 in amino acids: CASSPGFPGNGYTF. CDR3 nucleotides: TGTGCCAGCAGCCCCGGGTTCCCCGGGAATGGCTACACCTTC.

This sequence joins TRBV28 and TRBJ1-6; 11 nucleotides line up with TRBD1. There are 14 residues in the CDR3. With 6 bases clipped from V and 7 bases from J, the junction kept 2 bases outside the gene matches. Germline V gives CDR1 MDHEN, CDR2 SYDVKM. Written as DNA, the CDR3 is TGTGCCAGCAGGGGACAGGGGGGGAATTCACCCCTCCACTTT. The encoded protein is CASRGQGGNSPLHF.

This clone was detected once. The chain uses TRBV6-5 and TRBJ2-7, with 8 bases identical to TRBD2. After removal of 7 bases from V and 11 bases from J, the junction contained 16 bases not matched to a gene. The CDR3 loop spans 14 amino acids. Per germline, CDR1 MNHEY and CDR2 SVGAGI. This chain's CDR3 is CASNVSGKRSREYF. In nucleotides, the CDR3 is TGTGCCAGCAACGTTAGCGGGAAGAGAAGTAGGGAGTACTTC.

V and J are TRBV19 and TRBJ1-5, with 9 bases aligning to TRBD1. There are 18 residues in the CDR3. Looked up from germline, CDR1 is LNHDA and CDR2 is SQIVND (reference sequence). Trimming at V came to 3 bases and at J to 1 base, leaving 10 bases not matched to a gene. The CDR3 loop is CASSIFGTGRTSNQPQHF. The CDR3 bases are TGTGCCAGTAGTATCTTCGGGACAGGGAGAACGAGCAATCAGCCCCAGCATTTT.

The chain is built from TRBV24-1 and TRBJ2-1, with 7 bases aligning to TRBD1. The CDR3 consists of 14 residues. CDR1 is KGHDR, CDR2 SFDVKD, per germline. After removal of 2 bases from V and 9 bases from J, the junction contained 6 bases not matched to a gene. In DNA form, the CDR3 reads TGTGCCACCAGTGATTCACAGGGGAATCTTGAGCAGTTCTTC. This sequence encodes CATSDSQGNLEQFF.

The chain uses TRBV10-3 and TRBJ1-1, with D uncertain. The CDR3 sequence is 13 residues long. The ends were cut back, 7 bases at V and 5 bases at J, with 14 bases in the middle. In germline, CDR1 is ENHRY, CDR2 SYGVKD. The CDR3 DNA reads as TGTGCCATCAACGACGGGGAATATACTGAAGCTTTCTTT. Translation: CAINDGEYTEAFF.

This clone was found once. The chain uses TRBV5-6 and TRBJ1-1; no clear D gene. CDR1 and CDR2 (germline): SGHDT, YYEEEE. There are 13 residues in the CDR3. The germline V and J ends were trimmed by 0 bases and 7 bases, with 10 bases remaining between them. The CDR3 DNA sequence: TGTGCCAGCAGCTTGGCCGGGCGGAATGAAGCTTTCTTT. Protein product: CASSLAGRNEAFF.

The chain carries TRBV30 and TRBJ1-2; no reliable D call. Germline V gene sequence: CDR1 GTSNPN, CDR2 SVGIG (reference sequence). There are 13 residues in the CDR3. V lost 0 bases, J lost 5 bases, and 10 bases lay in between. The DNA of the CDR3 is TGTGCCTGGAGTGTAATGGATGATTATGGCTACACCTTC. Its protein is CAWSVMDDYGYTF.

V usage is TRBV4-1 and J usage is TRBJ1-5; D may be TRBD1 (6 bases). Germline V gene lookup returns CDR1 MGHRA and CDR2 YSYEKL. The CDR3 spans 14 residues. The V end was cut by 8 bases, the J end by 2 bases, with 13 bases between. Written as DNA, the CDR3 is TGCGCCAGCCGCCGGACAGTGGGCAATCAGCCCCAGCATTTT. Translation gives CASRRTVGNQPQHF.

CDR3 sequence (DNA): TGTGCCAGCAGTGAGAGGGGGCTAGCGGGAGTAGCCAAAAACATTCAGTACTTC. Translating it yields CASSERGLAGVAKNIQYF. This chain connects TRBV2 to TRBJ2-4, with 10 bases aligning to TRBD2. Germline V lookup: CDR1 SNHLY, CDR2 FYNNEI. The CDR3 contains 18 residues. The ends lost 3 bases at V and 0 bases at J; junction bases unmatched: 8. Filled out from reference TRBV2 and TRBJ2-4, the complete variable domain reads EPEVTQTPSHQVTQMGQEVILRCVPISNHLYFYWYRQILGQKVEFLVSFYNNEISEKSEIFDDQFSVERPDGSNFTLKIRSTKLEDSAMYFCASSERGLAGVAKNIQYFGAGTRLSVL.

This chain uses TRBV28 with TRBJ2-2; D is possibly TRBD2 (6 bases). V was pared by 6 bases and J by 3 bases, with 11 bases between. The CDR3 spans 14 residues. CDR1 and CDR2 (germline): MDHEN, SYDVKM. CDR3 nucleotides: TGTGCCAGCAGAATTAGCGGATACACCGGGGAGCTGTTTTTT. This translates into CASRISGYTGELFF.

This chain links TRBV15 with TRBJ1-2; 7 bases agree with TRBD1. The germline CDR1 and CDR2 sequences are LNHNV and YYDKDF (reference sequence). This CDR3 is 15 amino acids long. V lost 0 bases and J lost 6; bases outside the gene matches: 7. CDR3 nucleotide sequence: TGTGCCACCAGCAGAGACAGGGACAGTTTTAATGGCTACACCTTC. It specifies CATSRDRDSFNGYTF.

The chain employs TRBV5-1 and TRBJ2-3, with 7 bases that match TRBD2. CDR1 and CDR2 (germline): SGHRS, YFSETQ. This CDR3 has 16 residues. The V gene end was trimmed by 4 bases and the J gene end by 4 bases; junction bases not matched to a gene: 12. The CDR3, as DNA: TGCGCCAGCAGCCCCGTGGGAGGGGAGGGATCAGATACGCAGTATTTT. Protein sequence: CASSPVGGEGSDTQYF.

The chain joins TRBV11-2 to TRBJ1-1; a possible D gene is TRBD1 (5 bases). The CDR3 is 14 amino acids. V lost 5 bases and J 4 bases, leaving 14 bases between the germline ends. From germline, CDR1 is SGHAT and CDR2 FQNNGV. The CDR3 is CASSHHSGTTEAFF. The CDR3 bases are TGTGCCAGCAGCCACCACTCAGGGACCACTGAAGCTTTCTTT. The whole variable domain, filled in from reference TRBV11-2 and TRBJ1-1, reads EAGVAQSPRYKIIEKRQSVAFWCNPISGHATLYWYQQILGQGPKLLIQFQNNGVVDDSQLPKDRFSAERLKGVDSTLKIQPAKLEDSAVYLCASSHHSGTTEAFFGQGTRLTVV.

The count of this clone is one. CDR3 sequence (DNA): TGTGCCAGCAGCCCCGGGACAGGGAGGAGCACTGAAGCTTTCTTT. This sequence encodes CASSPGTGRSTEAFF. The V and J genes are TRBV7-3 and TRBJ1-1; 9 bases align to TRBD1. Trimming took 5 bases from V and 4 from J; bases not matched to a gene: 8. CDR1 SGHTA and CDR2 FQGTGA come from the germline V gene. The CDR3 length is 15 residues.

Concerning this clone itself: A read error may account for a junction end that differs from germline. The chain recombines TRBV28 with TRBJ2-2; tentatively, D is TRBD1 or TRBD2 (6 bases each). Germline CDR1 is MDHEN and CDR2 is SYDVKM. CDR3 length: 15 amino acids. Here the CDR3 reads CAASSGGDNIGELFF. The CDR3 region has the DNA TGTGCCGCCAGCAGTGGAGGGGACAACATCGGGGAGCTGTTTTTT.

CDR3 amino acids: CASSWGLPYEQYF. The CDR3 coding sequence is TGTGCCAGCAGTTGGGGACTCCCCTACGAGCAGTACTTC. The genes are TRBV27 and TRBJ2-7; D might be TRBD2 (6 bases). The V gene lost 4 bases and the J gene lost 2 bases, with 9 bases spanning the gap. The CDR3 has 13 residues. CDR1 and CDR2 (germline): MNHEY, SMNVEV (reference sequence).

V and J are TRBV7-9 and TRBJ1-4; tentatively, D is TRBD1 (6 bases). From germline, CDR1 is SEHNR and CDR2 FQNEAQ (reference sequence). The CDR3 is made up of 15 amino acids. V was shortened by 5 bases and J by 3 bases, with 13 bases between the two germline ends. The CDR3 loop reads CASSKQGQSNEKLFF. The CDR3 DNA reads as TGTGCCAGCAGCAAACAGGGTCAATCTAATGAAAAACTGTTTTTT.

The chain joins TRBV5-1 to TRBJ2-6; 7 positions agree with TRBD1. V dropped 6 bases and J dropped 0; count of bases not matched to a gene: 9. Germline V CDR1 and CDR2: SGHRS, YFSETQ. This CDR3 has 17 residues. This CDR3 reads CASTGQPPNSGANVLTF. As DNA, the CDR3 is TGCGCCAGCACGGGACAGCCTCCAAACTCTGGGGCCAACGTCCTGACTTTC.

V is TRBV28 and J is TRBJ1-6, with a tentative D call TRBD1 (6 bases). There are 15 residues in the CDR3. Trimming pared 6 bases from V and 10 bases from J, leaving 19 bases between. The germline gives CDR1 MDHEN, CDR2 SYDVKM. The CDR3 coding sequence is TGTGCCAGCAGCCTAGGGGGAAGGGGCAGATCACCCCTCCACTTT. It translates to CASSLGGRGRSPLHF.